A single T cell receptor (beta chain) is shown here with its context. What it binds is unknown. It was into CD45RA+ naive and CD45RA-negative memory subsets that the CD4+ cells were split. The CDR3 spans 13 residues. Trimming pared 1 base from V and 3 bases from J, leaving 7 bases between. The germline V gene has CDR1 SGHKS and CDR2 YYEKEE (reference sequence). Per the original data handling: Junction-only immunoSEQ data arrived without quality scores, meaning filtering differed. TCRdb's copy holds only in-frame clones and misses some; the assay was immunoSEQ multiplex PCR. The DNA gave D and trimming, while V, J and clone size come from that table. The sample records approximately 1.5 million clones, approximately 98.5% being singletons. This record belongs to a study of shared clonotypes between healthy human individuals. For the study at large: Three CD4 naive, three CD4 memory, two CD8 naive and one CD8 memory plate were used per donor.

Study-wide results and caveats: Naive CD4 clonotype sharing across a few donors was about 5%.

The sequenced sample consisted of naive CD4+ T cells sorted from blood. Described subset: CD45RA+ positively selected. This receptor was identified in a man in his thirties or forties in good health. The chain couples TRBV5-5 to TRBJ1-1, with D unresolved. CDR3 bases: TGTGCCAGCAGCTTGTCGGTGGACACTGAAGCTTTCTTT. Translating gives CASSLSVDTEAFF.